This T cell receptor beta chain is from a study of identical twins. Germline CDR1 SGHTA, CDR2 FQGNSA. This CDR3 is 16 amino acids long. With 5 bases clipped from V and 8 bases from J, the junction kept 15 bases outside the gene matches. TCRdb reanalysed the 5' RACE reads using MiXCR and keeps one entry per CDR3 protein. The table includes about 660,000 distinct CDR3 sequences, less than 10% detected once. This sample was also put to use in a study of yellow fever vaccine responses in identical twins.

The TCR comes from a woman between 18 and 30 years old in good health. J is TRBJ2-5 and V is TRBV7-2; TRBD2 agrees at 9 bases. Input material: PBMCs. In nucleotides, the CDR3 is TGTGCCAGCAGCCCCCCGTTGAGTAGCGGGAGAGGCACCCAGTACTTC. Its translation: CASSPPLSSGRGTQYF.